This entry lists 24 T cell receptor beta chains sequenced from one sample in a study of blood T cell repertoires in COVID-19. Using immunoSEQ multiplex PCR, the repertoire was profiled, and TCRdb retains in-frame clones only, with some absent. The table lists over 150,000 clones, 75% to 80% of them singletons. Input material: peripheral blood. These receptors all come from a woman aged 65 to 85 with acute or convalescent COVID-19.

The chain links TRBV5-1 to TRBJ2-1; TRBD1 agrees at 8 bases. V shed 2 bases and J 1 base; nucleotides not matched to a gene: 5. Germline V gene data show CDR1 as SGHRS and CDR2 as YFSETQ. The CDR3 contains 16 residues. The CDR3: CASSFTGGASYNEQFF. CDR3 sequence (DNA): TGCGCCAGCAGCTTTACAGGGGGAGCGTCCTACAATGAGCAGTTCTTC.

The chain links TRBV3-1 (or the pseudogene TRBV3-2) to TRBJ1-4, with D perhaps TRBD1 (5 bases). The CDR3 has 15 amino acids. V was shortened by 0 bases and J by 6 bases, with 11 bases between the two germline ends. The V gene's germline CDR1 is LGHDT and CDR2 YNNKEL (reference sequence). CDR3 sequence reads: CASSQDLGGDEKLFF. CDR3 bases: TGTGCCAGCAGCCAAGATCTGGGAGGGGATGAAAAACTGTTTTTT.

The chain links TRBV5-1 to TRBJ2-1, with TRBD2 matching over 15 bases. The germline V gene encodes CDR1 SGHRS and CDR2 YFSETQ. CDR3 length equals 21 residues. With 4 bases clipped from V and 2 bases from J, the junction kept 16 bases outside the gene matches. CDR3 sequence: CASSPTPLPGLAGGTYNEQFF. CDR3 DNA: TGCGCCAGCAGCCCAACCCCCCTCCCGGGACTAGCGGGAGGAACCTACAATGAGCAGTTCTTC.

J is TRBJ1-1 and V is TRBV5-1; 7 bases align to TRBD1. The ends lost 3 bases at V and 1 base at J; junction bases unmatched: 6. Germline values: CDR1 SGHRS, CDR2 YFSETQ. This CDR3 has 15 amino acids. CDR3 nucleotides: TGCGCCAGCAGCTGGCGTGGGACAGAGAACACTGAAGCTTTCTTT. This sequence encodes CASSWRGTENTEAFF.

This rearrangement joins TRBV6-5 to TRBJ2-3; tentative D call: TRBD2 (5 bases). The germline CDR1 and CDR2 sequences are MNHEY and SVGAGI. The CDR3 has 14 amino acids. V was trimmed by 4 bases and J by 4 bases, leaving 12 bases between them. CDR3 sequence reads: CASSSTQEADTQYF. CDR3 DNA: TGTGCCAGCAGTTCCACCCAGGAGGCAGATACGCAGTATTTT.

This clone was observed a handful of times. The rearrangement joins TRBV6-1 to TRBJ2-1; tentative D call: TRBD2 (5 bases). Trimming took 3 bases from V and 0 from J, leaving 9 bases between them. CDR3 size: 15 residues. Germline lookup yields CDR1 MNHNS and CDR2 SASEGT. CDR3 sequence (DNA): TGTGCCAGCAGTGAGGAAGGGAGCTCCTACAATGAGCAGTTCTTC. Encoded protein: CASSEEGSSYNEQFF.

V is TRBV3-1 (or the pseudogene TRBV3-2) and J is TRBJ1-5; no firm D call. The CDR3 sequence is 14 residues long. The germline V gene encodes CDR1 LGHDT and CDR2 YNNKEL (reference sequence). The V and J ends lost 0 bases and 4 bases respectively, with 7 bases between them. CDR3 sequence reads: CASSQEPRNQPQHF. The CDR3 region has the DNA TGTGCCAGCAGCCAAGAACCGAGGAATCAGCCCCAGCATTTT.

The chain couples TRBV6-1 to TRBJ2-5; no reliable D call. The germline CDR1 and CDR2 sequences are MNHNS and SASEGT. V lost 3 bases to trimming and J lost 2 bases, with 7 bases between them. The CDR3 consists of 13 residues. For the CDR3, the DNA is TGTGCCAGCAGTGATATCCCTCAAGAGACCCAGTACTTC. This sequence encodes CASSDIPQETQYF.

This clone was found once. The rearrangement uses TRBV18 and TRBJ1-1; weak D call: TRBD1 (6 bases). The CDR3 is 15 residues long. Germline V gene sequence: CDR1 KGHSH, CDR2 LQKENI. Between the trimmed V and J ends, which lost 3 bases and 1 base, there was a span of 12 bases. CDR3 residues: CASSPGQGRNTEAFF. The CDR3 nucleotides read TGTGCCAGCTCACCGGGTCAGGGGAGGAACACTGAAGCTTTCTTT. The variable domain in full, with the rest retrieved from reference TRBV18 and TRBJ1-1, is NAGVMQNPRHLVRRRGQEARLRCSPMKGHSHVYWYRQLPEEGLKFMVYLQKENIIDESGMPKERFSAEFPKEGPSILRIQQVVRGDSAAYFCASSPGQGRNTEAFFGQGTRLTVV.

This clone was observed a handful of times. The rearrangement joins TRBV4-2 to TRBJ2-2; TRBD2 is a possible D gene (6 bases). This CDR3 spans 13 amino acids. V was shortened by 3 bases and J by 5 bases, with 7 bases between the two germline ends. Germline V gives CDR1 LGHNA, CDR2 YNFKEQ. The CDR3 nucleotides are TGTGCCAGCAGCCAGGGGAGGACCGGGGAGCTGTTTTTT. This encodes CASSQGRTGELFF.

V and J are TRBV9 and TRBJ1-3, with D unclear. V was shortened by 4 bases and J by 0 bases, with 11 bases between the two germline ends. The CDR3 is 15 amino acids. Germline CDR1 is SGDLS and CDR2 is YYNGEE. This CDR3 is CASSPRLNSGNTIYF. The CDR3 DNA reads TGTGCCAGCAGCCCCCGACTTAACTCTGGAAACACCATATATTTT.

The chain is built from TRBV2 and TRBJ1-5; 7 bases map to TRBD1. Germline trimming cut 5 bases from V and 6 bases from J; bases unmatched to any gene: 7. The CDR3 spans 14 residues. Germline-derived CDR1 and CDR2 are SNHLY and FYNNEI. The CDR3 nucleotides are TGTGCCAGCAGTTGGCAGGGGGTGGGTCAGCCCCAGCATTTT. Residues: CASSWQGVGQPQHF.

V gene TRBV29-1 combines with J gene TRBJ2-1; 10 bases agree with TRBD2. Germline assignment: CDR1 SQVTM and CDR2 ANQGSEA. CDR3 length: 17 amino acids. V was clipped by 4 bases and J by 6 bases; unmatched bases: 15. For the CDR3, the DNA is TGCAGCGTTGTGAGGCTAGCGGGAGCCCGTTTCCGCAATGAGCAGTTCTTC. Translated: CSVVRLAGARFRNEQFF.

Only one count was recorded for this clone. J is TRBJ2-7 and V is TRBV18, with 9 positions matching TRBD1. This CDR3 is built from 13 residues. Germline-derived CDR1 and CDR2 are KGHSH and LQKENI. V shed 6 bases, J shed 5 bases, and the junction held 5 bases outside the gene matches. CDR3 sequence reads: CASSPGQGHEQYF. CDR3 sequence (DNA): TGTGCCAGCTCCCCGGGACAGGGACACGAGCAGTACTTC.

CDR3 protein: CASSIQAGIRDTQYF. The CDR3 DNA reads as TGCGCCAGCAGCATTCAGGCGGGGATAAGGGATACGCAGTATTTT. V gene TRBV5-1 combines with J gene TRBJ2-3; perhaps TRBD2 as D (6 bases). In germline, CDR1 is SGHRS, CDR2 YFSETQ. The V end was cut by 4 bases, the J end by 6 bases, with 18 bases between. This CDR3 contains 15 residues.

This chain uses TRBV3-1 (or the pseudogene TRBV3-2) with TRBJ2-3; D ambiguous. The CDR3 consists of 15 residues. CDR1 and CDR2 (germline): LGHDT, YNNKEL (reference sequence). Trimming pared 1 base from V and 0 bases from J, leaving 8 bases between. CDR3 residues: CASSQARLSTDTQYF. The CDR3 bases are TGTGCCAGCAGCCAAGCCAGGCTAAGCACAGATACGCAGTATTTT.

This clone has just a few counts. CDR3 nucleotides: TGTGCCTGGACCCAAACGACAGGGAGGAACACTGAAGCTTTCTTT. Amino acid sequence: CAWTQTTGRNTEAFF. The chain recombines TRBV30 with TRBJ1-1, with TRBD1 identical over 7 bases. This CDR3 is built from 15 residues. Per the germline V gene, CDR1 is GTSNPN and CDR2 is SVGIG (reference sequence). The J segment lost 1 base and the V segment lost 4 bases, leaving 9 bases of the junction unmatched.

The chain has TRBV3-1 (or the pseudogene TRBV3-2) and TRBJ1-5; D not certain. CDR1 and CDR2 (germline): LGHDT, YNNKEL (reference sequence). The CDR3 is made up of 13 amino acids. The V end lost 4 bases, the J end lost 0 bases, and 4 bases lay between the germline ends. The CDR3 sequence: CASSLGSNQPQHF. CDR3 coding DNA: TGTGCCAGCAGCCTCGGTAGCAATCAGCCCCAGCATTTT.

This chain joins TRBV6-2 or TRBV6-3 and TRBJ2-7, with 13 positions matching TRBD2. The CDR3 runs to 17 residues. The germline gives CDR1 MNHEY, CDR2 SVGEGT. The trim removed 5 bases at V and 7 bases at J, leaving 14 bases unmatched. DNA for the CDR3: TGTGCCAGCAGTGGACTAGCGGGAGCCTTCTTAATGGTAGAGCAGTACTTC. It yields the protein CASSGLAGAFLMVEQYF.

The chain couples TRBV7-2 to TRBJ2-1; weak D call: TRBD2 (6 bases). Trimming took off 1 base at V and 4 bases at J, with 8 bases between the two ends. Germline V lookup: CDR1 SGHTA, CDR2 FQGNSA. The CDR3 contains 14 residues. The DNA for the CDR3 is TGTGCCAGCAGCTTAGAACTAGCTTACAATGAGCAGTTCTTC. It yields the protein CASSLELAYNEQFF. Full variable domain (missing parts from reference TRBV7-2 and TRBJ2-1): GAGVSQSPSNKVTEKGKDVELRCDPISGHTALYWYRQSLGQGLEFLIYFQGNSAPDKSGLPSDRFSAERTGGSVSTLTIQRTQQEDSAVYLCASSLELAYNEQFFGPGTRLTVL.

The chain employs TRBV2 and TRBJ2-1; TRBD2 aligns across 8 bases. The germline gives CDR1 SNHLY, CDR2 FYNNEI. V shed 4 bases, J shed 5 bases, and the junction held 16 bases outside the gene matches. The CDR3 covers 18 residues. The CDR3 region is CASSGGLRGTSGNNEQFF. The CDR3 DNA sequence: TGTGCCAGCAGTGGGGGTCTTCGGGGAACTAGCGGAAACAATGAGCAGTTCTTC.

This clone was picked up a small number of times. The rearrangement links TRBV6-1 to TRBJ1-2, with 10 bases that match TRBD1. Germline assignment: CDR1 MNHNS and CDR2 SASEGT. The CDR3 is 15 residues long. Germline trimming cut 1 base from V and 6 bases from J; bases unmatched to any gene: 5. Here the CDR3 reads CASSEVPGQGNGYTF. CDR3 nucleotides: TGTGCCAGCAGTGAAGTACCGGGACAGGGGAATGGCTACACCTTC.

The chain combines TRBV7-9 with TRBJ2-7; D gene uncertain. The CDR3 sequence is 14 residues long. Germline-derived CDR1 and CDR2 are SEHNR and FQNEAQ (reference sequence). The V and J ends lost 4 bases and 2 bases respectively, with 12 bases between them. CDR3 region: CASSSNYDPYEQYF. The CDR3 bases are TGTGCCAGCAGCTCAAACTACGACCCCTACGAGCAGTACTTC. Full variable domain (outside the CDR3, taken from reference TRBV7-9 and TRBJ2-7): DTGVSQNPRHKITKRGQNVTFRCDPISEHNRLYWYRQTLGQGPEFLTYFQNEAQLEKSRLLSDRFSAERPKGSFSTLEIQRTEQGDSAMYLCASSSNYDPYEQYFGPGTRLTVT.

This clone was seen just once. The V call is TRBV19, the J call TRBJ2-2, with 9 nucleotides matching TRBD2. CDR1 is LNHDA, CDR2 SQIVND, per germline (reference sequence). The CDR3 is made up of 15 amino acids. V dropped 7 bases and J dropped 5; count of bases not matched to a gene: 8. The DNA of the CDR3 is TGTGCCAGTACCCGCCAGAGCGGGAGGACCGGGGAGCTGTTTTTT. It is translated as CASTRQSGRTGELFF.